The rows below give T cell receptor beta chains drawn from one sample of a study of CD8+CD57+ T cells in acquired aplastic anemia. TCRdb processed the reads anew with MiXCR; each CDR3 protein has one entry. Altogether about 180,000 distinct CDR3 sequences are present, around half being singletons, with the ten largest covering approximately 2.9%. Sequences were obtained from sorted CD4+, CD8+, or CD8+CD57+ T cells (not recorded which) from PBMCs. These receptors were collected from a human donor in good health. Each CDR3 is given with its conserved first and last residue. D genes are given only for firm matches. Rows may omit the clone size; those that give it use once, few, many or a size class.

v_gene	j_gene	abundance	d_gene	CDR3aa	CDR3nt
TRBV2	TRBJ2-2	many	TRBD1	CASSLTGGGTGELFF	TGTGCCAGCAGCCTGACAGGGGGCGGCACCGGGGAGCTGTTTTTT
TRBV20-1	TRBJ1-1	many	TRBD1	CSARDPKGASEAFF	TGCAGTGCTAGAGATCCTAAGGGGGCCTCTGAAGCTTTCTTT
TRBV20-1	TRBJ1-1	NA	NA	CGAKGWGTDAFF	TGCGGTGCTAAAGGGTGGGGCACTGATGCTTTCTTT
TRBV20-1	TRBJ2-5	many	TRBD1	CSAKGQGLRETQYF	TGCAGTGCTAAGGGACAGGGCCTTAGGGAGACCCAGTACTTC
TRBV12-3/TRBV12-4	TRBJ1-2	NA	NA	CASSTRFMTGTTNYGYTF	TGTGCCAGCAGCACTCGATTTATGACAGGTACCACCAACTATGGCTACACCTTC
TRBV12-3/TRBV12-4	TRBJ2-1	NA	TRBD2	CASRPPGGRAGPIYNEQFF	TGTGCCAGCAGACCTCCCGGGGGGAGGGCCGGACCTATTTACAATGAGCAGTTCTTC
TRBV7-2	TRBJ1-5	many	TRBD1	CASSLEGRGPQPQHF	TGTGCCAGCAGCTTAGAGGGCAGGGGGCCTCAGCCCCAGCATTTT
TRBV2	TRBJ2-5	many	NA	CASKKNSLEETQYF	TGTGCCAGCAAAAAGAATAGTTTAGAGGAGACCCAGTACTTC
TRBV20-1	TRBJ1-2	many	NA	CSASLHPNYGYTF	TGCAGTGCTAGCCTCCACCCTAACTATGGCTACACCTTC
TRBV15	TRBJ1-1	NA	NA	CATSRAGWTDTEAFF	TGTGCCACCAGCAGAGCAGGGTGGACGGACACTGAAGCTTTCTTT
TRBV6-2/TRBV6-3	TRBJ1-1	many	NA	CASSLPHRDEAFF	TGTGCCAGCAGTTTGCCCCACAGAGATGAAGCTTTCTTT
TRBV29-1	TRBJ2-2	NA	NA	CSAGSRENTGELFF	TGCAGCGCAGGGAGTAGGGAAAACACCGGGGAGCTGTTTTTT
TRBV2	TRBJ1-6	many	TRBD1	CASSTQGQGNSSPLHF	TGTGCCAGCAGTACCCAGGGACAGGGAAATTCCTCACCCCTCCACTTT
TRBV20-1	TRBJ2-3	NA	NA	CSALVSTDTQYF	TGCAGTGCGCTAGTTTCCACAGATACGCAGTATTTT
TRBV30	TRBJ2-1	few	NA	CAWSVLNEQFF	TGTGCCTGGAGTGTACTTAATGAGCAGTTCTTC
TRBV15	TRBJ2-7	NA	NA	CATSRDKQGLSYEQYF	TGTGCCACCAGCAGAGATAAGCAGGGGCTCTCCTACGAGCAGTACTTC
TRBV20-1	TRBJ2-1	NA	NA	CSARDVAVVQFF	TGCAGTGCTAGAGATGTAGCGGTGGTGCAGTTCTTC
TRBV20-1	TRBJ2-5	many	TRBD2	CSARELLAAIQETQYF	TGCAGTGCTAGGGAACTACTAGCGGCGATACAAGAGACCCAGTACTTC
TRBV10-3	TRBJ2-7	NA	NA	CAISEPDYRLGEQYF	TGTGCCATCAGTGAGCCTGACTATCGACTTGGCGAGCAGTACTTC
TRBV19	TRBJ2-7	many	NA	CASSIQFMDEQYF	TGTGCCAGTAGTATCCAATTTATGGACGAGCAGTACTTC
TRBV20-1	TRBJ2-1	NA	NA	CSARTIGEQFF	TGCAGTGCTAGAACTATTGGTGAGCAGTTCTTC
TRBV10-3	TRBJ1-1	many	TRBD1	CASTRAGGVTMRAFF	TGTGCCAGCACCCGCGCAGGGGGCGTTACAATGCGAGCTTTCTTT
TRBV27	TRBJ1-6	NA	NA	CASWKNGALHF	TGTGCCAGCTGGAAAAACGGCGCCCTCCACTTT
TRBV2	TRBJ2-5	NA	NA	CASSGQGTLKTQYF	TGTGCCAGCAGTGGCCAGGGGACCTTGAAGACCCAGTACTTC